The text below deals with one TCR beta chain. This clonotype was counted at least ten times. No antigen is known for it. Base qualities are not recorded, but no much larger clone differs from it by a single base. This record comes from a study of blood T cells in healthy people across ages (dated by TCRdb to the mid-2010s). Regarding the study in general: Template switching captured roughly one uniquely barcoded TCR beta cDNA molecule per two T cells in model experiments. To track age-related changes in TCR beta repertoire diversity, the study relied on deep sequencing normalized with unique cDNA molecular identifiers. Donors were grouped into four age groups: young (average approximately 15 years), middle-aged (under 40), aged (around 66) and long-lived (just over 80). To avoid experimental bias, donors of different ages were distributed randomly across sequencing lanes. The study analyzed two additional independent replicas of 1 million unique cDNA reads from the same blood draw for two donors, one aged 18 to 30 and one aged 80 or older.

Receptors were amplified or captured by 5' RACE. Sequenced on an Illumina HiSeq 2500. A second about 7 to 11 cycle PCR used a sample-barcoded 5' primer and a J-beta primer mix. A unique molecular identifier was introduced onto each TCR beta cDNA molecule by a template-switch 5' adaptor carrying 12 random nucleotides. Each sample yielded at least 2.5 million CDR3-containing paired-end reads. The Mint cDNA synthesis kit, primed by a TRBC-specific oligonucleotide, was used to synthesize first-strand cDNA from all RNA. After uracil-DNA glycosylase treatment, a first 18-cycle PCR used universal primers M1SS and BC2_uni_R on all cDNA. Concerning the study's data processing: Each sample was normalized by randomly selecting 1 million high-quality reads, each carrying a distinct molecular identifier. Instead of being binned into consensus sequences, reads with shared molecular identifiers were discarded. MiTCR, run with a Q25 quality threshold and the strictest error-elimination algorithm, handled CDR3 identification, clonotype clustering and error correction. A nonparametric unseen species model with Euler transformation was used to estimate lower-bound total TCR beta diversity. TCRdb trimmed public reads at Q25 via fastp, called clones via MiXCR and kept in-frame beta chains. Each CDR3 protein appears once, grouped with its most common genes and DNA. The V and J calls reflect TCRdb's pipeline rather than the authors' work. For this sample the table gives around 280,000 distinct CDR3 sequences, of which about 25% were detected only once. In total, the top ten clones hold over 25% of the sample.

Donors were 39 systemically healthy Caucasian individuals from Russia aged roughly 6 to 100 years. Each donor gave approximately 9.4 milliliters of peripheral blood, drawn into EDTA-treated Vacutainer tubes. Ficoll-Paque density-gradient centrifugation was used to isolate PBMCs, with at least 7 million per sample. Total RNA was extracted from PBMCs with Trizol reagent, with at least 5.5 micrograms obtained per sample. For every donor, flow cytometry on a PBMC aliquot measured the percentage of naive CD45RAhigh/CD27high T cells. Paper-wide results and their limitations: Because the CMV infection status of the donors was unknown, age-related changes in expanded clonotypes may potentially have been confounded. Estimates of total diversity based on one million sequenced T cells were regarded as lower bounds and as underestimates. As age increased, observed TCR beta diversity per million T cells dropped in a roughly linear way, and a significant reduction was already evident by age roughly 36. Compared with the aged group, more naive CD4+ T cells, fewer expanded clones and increased TCR diversity were shown by the long-lived group, suggesting age selection. A strong correlation was found between observed TCR beta diversity and the percentage of naive T cells measured by flow cytometry. Bulk unsorted PBMC profiling prevented conclusive comparison of naive and antigen-experienced compartments.

The CDR3 sequence holds 16 residues, the cysteine and phenylalanine included. Just the 48-base CDR3 DNA is kept, in frame starting at base 1. The germline ends are 16 bases apart after V is trimmed by 1 base and J by 7 bases. For CDR1 and CDR2, the germline V gene (reference sequence) lists LGHDT and YNNKEL. The sample consisted of blood. The source of this sequence is a woman in her 70s in good health. The chain is made from TRBV3-1 and TRBJ1-4, with no confident D gene call. CDR3 region: CASSQAGEGRSEKLFF. DNA sequence: TGTGCCAGCAGCCAAGCCGGAGAGGGCCGCAGTGAAAAACTGTTTTTT.